What follows are 15 T cell receptor beta chains derived from one specimen sequenced in a study of early T cells in non-severe SARS-CoV-2 infection. TCRdb independently ran MiXCR on the 5' RACE reads; one entry per CDR3 protein. Among 100,000 to 140,000 distinct CDR3 sequences, roughly 10% were seen once, and the ten largest hold about 8%. What was sequenced was whole blood. The source of these receptors is an adult who was a healthcare worker with PCR-confirmed SARS-CoV-2 infection or an uninfected control (not recorded which).

This clonotype has a count of ten or more. This chain links TRBV6-4 with TRBJ2-1; D possibly corresponds to TRBD2 (6 bases). Trimming cost V 7 bases and J 14 bases, with 24 bases left between them. This CDR3 spans 14 amino acids. Germline V gene data show CDR1 as MRHNA and CDR2 as SNTAGT. This CDR3 is CASNTGDAAGEKFF. The DNA of the CDR3 is TGTGCCAGCAACACGGGGGACGCGGCAGGCGAAAAGTTCTTC.

V gene TRBV29-1 combines with J gene TRBJ1-1; 8 bases match TRBD1. V shed 2 bases, J shed 3 bases, and the junction held 2 bases outside the gene matches. Germline assignment: CDR1 SQVTM and CDR2 ANQGSEA. The CDR3 sequence is 13 residues long. The CDR3 sequence: CSVEQGADTEAFF. The CDR3 DNA reads TGCAGCGTTGAACAGGGGGCGGACACTGAAGCTTTCTTT.

J is TRBJ2-1 and V is TRBV12-3 or TRBV12-4; 10 positions agree with TRBD2. The V and J ends lost 3 bases and 14 bases, in that order; junction bases with no gene match: 10. The CDR3 totals 14 residues. CDR3 sequence: CASSFRLAGALEFF. CDR3 coding DNA: TGTGCCAGCAGTTTCAGGCTAGCGGGAGCGTTGGAGTTCTTC.

This clonotype was seen only a few times. The V and J genes are TRBV10-3 and TRBJ2-3; D is unclear. Germline CDR1 is ENHRY and CDR2 is SYGVKD. There are 14 residues in the CDR3. The germline V and J ends were trimmed by 0 bases and 1 base, with 5 bases remaining between them. The CDR3 DNA reads as TGTGCCATCAGTGAGTCGGTAGGCACAGATACGCAGTATTTT. This translates into CAISESVGTDTQYF.

CDR3 sequence: CASSNTGVETQYF. DNA for the CDR3: TGTGCCAGCAGTAACACTGGAGTGGAGACCCAGTACTTC. The gene calls are TRBV6-5 and TRBJ2-5; D unclear. The V end lost 5 bases, the J end lost 5 bases, and 12 bases lay between the germline ends. Germline-derived CDR1 and CDR2 are MNHEY and SVGAGI. The CDR3 is made up of 13 amino acids.

This clonotype appeared many times. The rearrangement links TRBV30 to TRBJ2-1; TRBD1 agrees at 7 bases. J lost 4 bases, V lost 2 bases, and 5 bases had no gene match. Germline loops: CDR1 GTSNPN, CDR2 SVGIG (reference sequence). The CDR3 runs 14 residues. CDR3 region: CAWSSDRSYNEQFF. The CDR3 DNA reads as TGTGCCTGGAGTTCGGACAGGTCGTACAATGAGCAGTTCTTC.

The sample holds a few counts of this clonotype. This sequence joins TRBV6-1 and TRBJ2-3, with unresolved D. With 4 bases removed from V and 5 bases from J, the gap between germline ends came to 7 bases. Germline CDR1 MNHNS, CDR2 SASEGT. The CDR3 spans 12 residues. The CDR3 protein is CASSARRDTQYF. CDR3 DNA: TGTGCCAGCAGTGCAAGACGAGATACGCAGTATTTT.

CDR3 sequence: CASSYRFPGYTF. CDR3 nucleotides: TGTGCCAGCAGTTACCGGTTTCCTGGCTACACCTTC. V gene TRBV6-6 combines with J gene TRBJ1-2, with no clear D. Trimming pared 2 bases from V and 7 bases from J, leaving 8 bases between. The CDR3 loop spans 12 amino acids. Germline V CDR1 and CDR2: MNHNY, SVGAGI (reference sequence).

This clonotype was seen a handful of times. The chain recombines TRBV28 with TRBJ2-2, with 9 positions matching TRBD2. The length of the CDR3 is 14 residues. J was trimmed by 3 bases and V by 7 bases; bases with no gene match: 3. In germline, CDR1 is MDHEN, CDR2 SYDVKM. CDR3 sequence (DNA): TGTGCCAGCACAACTAGCGGGTACACCGGGGAGCTGTTTTTT. Amino acids: CASTTSGYTGELFF. The full variable domain, rest sourced from reference TRBV28 and TRBJ2-2, is DVKVTQSSRYLVKRTGEKVFLECVQDMDHENMFWYRQDPGLGLRLIYFSYDVKMKEKGDIPEGYSVSREKKERFSLILESASTNQTSMYLCASTTSGYTGELFFGEGSRLTVL.

This clonotype was counted many times. The rearrangement links TRBV20-1 to TRBJ2-3, with 8 bases fitting TRBD1. V lost 4 bases, J lost 1 base, and 10 bases stayed unmatched. This CDR3 spans 16 amino acids. CDR1 is DFQATT and CDR2 is SNEGSKA in the germline V gene (reference sequence). CDR3 amino acids: CSATDAGQVGTDTQYF. Here the CDR3 DNA reads TGCAGTGCTACAGATGCGGGACAGGTGGGCACAGATACGCAGTATTTT.

This clonotype was recorded a few times. The chain has TRBV28 and TRBJ1-2, with 7 bases identical to TRBD1. The V gene's germline CDR1 is MDHEN and CDR2 SYDVKM. Unmatched junction bases numbered 12, after V lost 7 bases and J lost 4 bases. The CDR3 totals 15 residues. CDR3 sequence (DNA): TGTGCCAGCATTAACCCCAACAGGGGAGGCTATGGCTACACCTTC. Protein product: CASINPNRGGYGYTF.

This clonotype was recorded many times. V usage is TRBV12-3 or TRBV12-4 and J usage is TRBJ1-3; D remains unclear. This CDR3 region has 13 residues. Trimming took off 5 bases at V and 0 bases at J, with 5 bases between the two ends. The DNA for the CDR3 is TGTGCCAGCAGTATGAACTCTGGAAACACCATATATTTT. It translates to CASSMNSGNTIYF.

This clonotype was recorded many times. This sequence joins TRBV7-2 and TRBJ2-3, with D uncertain. Per the germline V gene, CDR1 is SGHTA and CDR2 is FQGNSA. The V gene lost 0 bases and the J gene lost 4 bases, with 14 bases spanning the gap. The length of the CDR3 is 16 residues. CDR3: CASSLALRVRADTQYF. In nucleotides, the CDR3 is TGTGCCAGCAGCTTAGCGCTAAGGGTTCGGGCAGATACGCAGTATTTT.

In its sample, this clonotype was seen many times. The rearrangement joins TRBV2 to TRBJ1-3; the D gene is possibly TRBD1 (5 bases). The CDR3 contains 15 residues. V lost 6 bases, J lost 1 base, and 13 bases lay in between. CDR1 SNHLY and CDR2 FYNNEI come from the germline V gene. CDR3 sequence reads: CASRPGGDSGNTIYF. For the CDR3, the DNA is TGTGCCAGCAGGCCTGGGGGGGATTCTGGAAACACCATATATTTT.

This clonotype was observed at least ten times. J is TRBJ1-2 and V is TRBV7-2; D is perhaps TRBD1 (6 bases). Germline CDR1 and CDR2: SGHTA and FQGNSA. The CDR3 extends over 16 amino acids. Trimming removed 5 bases at V and 4 bases at J, with 20 bases between. The CDR3 DNA reads TGTGCCAGCAGCCCATCAGGGACAACCTGGGGCTATGGCTACACCTTC. Residues: CASSPSGTTWGYGYTF.